This TCR beta chain comes out of a study of cytomegalovirus exposure and HLA in healthy donors. Notes on the study in general: A few chains linked to CMV were shown in vitro to be specific for CMV antigens. Both high specificity and high sensitivity reportedly marked the classifier's diagnosis of cytomegalovirus status. The study listed some 160 cytomegalovirus-associated TCR beta chains.

The approximately 120-subject validation cohort, separate from the roughly 700-subject first cohort, included the donors. In germline, CDR1 is SGHTA, CDR2 FQGNSA. CDR3 length: 14 residues. Deletions cut 3 bases from V and 2 bases from J, with 11 bases between. Using immunoSEQ multiplex PCR, the repertoire was profiled, and TCRdb retains in-frame clones only, with some absent. The table has 150,000 to 200,000 clones, around nine tenths seen once; the top ten hold about 2.5%. A note on this clone: What it binds is not known.

The sequenced sample was PBMCs. The chain employs TRBV7-2 and TRBJ2-7; perhaps TRBD1 as D (5 bases). The TCR sequence derives from a man between 18 and 35 years old in good health and CMV-seropositive. CDR3 nucleotide sequence: TGTGCCAGCAGCTTGTACGGACAAACCTACGAGCAGTACTTC. Amino acids: CASSLYGQTYEQYF.